The 15 T cell receptor beta chains reported below all come from one sample, sequenced in a study of early T cells in non-severe SARS-CoV-2 infection. TCRdb reprocessed the 5' RACE reads with MiXCR, giving one entry per CDR3 protein. Among over 90,000 distinct CDR3 sequences, over 10% were seen once, and the ten largest hold 6.2%. The sample was whole blood. These receptors all come from an adult who was a healthcare worker with PCR-confirmed SARS-CoV-2 infection or an uninfected control (not recorded which).

This clonotype appeared a few times. CDR3 in DNA: TGTGCCAGCAGTTTTAGCGGGATAGTGTTCTTC. It specifies CASSFSGIVFF. The V gene is TRBV7-2, the J gene TRBJ2-1, with 8 bases aligning to TRBD2. The CDR3 contains 11 residues. CDR1 and CDR2 from the germline V gene are SGHTA and FQGNSA. Losses at the gene ends were 6 bases for V and 15 bases for J; bases not matched to a gene: 7.

V gene TRBV7-9 combines with J gene TRBJ2-6; perhaps TRBD1 as D (7 bases). This CDR3 has 15 residues. Germline assignment: CDR1 SEHNR and CDR2 FQNEAQ (reference sequence). Trimming took off 5 bases at V and 5 bases at J, with 13 bases between the two ends. This chain's CDR3 is CASSPGGLWANVLTF. CDR3 DNA: TGTGCCAGCAGCCCAGGGGGGTTGTGGGCCAACGTCCTGACTTTC.

The chain recombines TRBV5-4 with TRBJ1-2; TRBD1 might be the D (5 bases). Germline CDR1 is SGHNT and CDR2 is YYREEE (reference sequence). Trimming left V 3 bases short and J 6 bases short, with 12 bases between. This CDR3 is 13 amino acids long. The DNA of the CDR3 is TGTGCCAGCAGCTCGACGGAGGGACATGGCTACACCTTC. Amino acid sequence: CASSSTEGHGYTF.

V is TRBV2 and J is TRBJ2-3, with 15 positions matching TRBD2. This CDR3 contains 15 residues. Germline V gives CDR1 SNHLY, CDR2 FYNNEI. V lost 6 bases, J lost 6 bases, and 4 bases stayed unmatched. CDR3 sequence: CASSGTSGRSDTQYF. As DNA, the CDR3 is TGTGCCAGCAGCGGGACTAGCGGGAGGTCTGATACGCAGTATTTT.

Only a few counts were recorded for this clonotype. The rearrangement uses TRBV6-5 and TRBJ1-2, with a tentative D call TRBD1 (5 bases). Per germline, CDR1 MNHEY and CDR2 SVGAGI. Deletions cut 4 bases from V and 4 bases from J, with 13 bases between. The CDR3 sequence is 14 residues long. CDR3 loop: CASSSGPGSYGYTF. The CDR3 region has the DNA TGTGCCAGCAGTTCGGGGCCGGGAAGCTATGGCTACACCTTC.

This clonotype showed up just a few times. V usage is TRBV11-3 and J usage is TRBJ2-7, with 10 bases matching TRBD2. The J segment lost 1 base and the V segment lost 3 bases, leaving 3 bases of the junction unmatched. The CDR3 sequence is 15 residues long. Germline CDR1 SGHNT, CDR2 YENEEA. CDR3 sequence reads: CASSLRTSGSYEQYF. In DNA form, the CDR3 reads TGTGCCAGCAGCTTGCGGACTAGCGGATCCTACGAGCAGTACTTC.

This clonotype was seen repeatedly, ten times or more. The chain combines TRBV28 with TRBJ2-1, with 10 bases lining up with TRBD2. The CDR3 consists of 15 residues. Trimming took 4 bases from V and 7 from J; bases not matched to a gene: 7. The germline gives CDR1 MDHEN, CDR2 SYDVKM. This chain's CDR3 is CASSSKREGLNEQFF. For the CDR3, the DNA is TGTGCCAGCAGTTCGAAGCGGGAGGGCCTGAATGAGCAGTTCTTC.

This clonotype was counted between two and nine times. V is TRBV7-2 and J is TRBJ2-1; 7 bases are shared with TRBD2. The CDR3 runs to 16 residues. The J segment lost 0 bases and the V segment lost 6 bases, leaving 8 bases of the junction unmatched. The germline CDR1 and CDR2 sequences are SGHTA and FQGNSA. DNA for the CDR3: TGTGCCAGCAGTCGTAGCGGGTACAGCTCCTACAATGAGCAGTTCTTC. It translates to CASSRSGYSSYNEQFF.

This clonotype was picked up many times. The chain joins TRBV25-1 to TRBJ2-1; 7 bases are shared with TRBD2. CDR1 MGHDK and CDR2 SYGVNS come from the germline V gene. The CDR3 totals 14 residues. V lost 2 bases and J lost 4; bases outside the gene matches: 2. In DNA, the CDR3 is TGTGCCAGCAGTGAAGGGACTATTTACAATGAGCAGTTCTTC. Protein sequence: CASSEGTIYNEQFF.

This clonotype has ten or more counts. V gene TRBV19 combines with J gene TRBJ2-2; D not resolved. The CDR3 has 14 amino acids. Trimming shortened V by 2 bases and J by 2 bases, and 6 bases separated the two germline ends. Germline CDR1 reads LNHDA; CDR2 reads SQIVND (reference sequence). The CDR3 DNA follows: TGTGCCAGTAGTATACGCAGTAACACCGGGGAGCTGTTTTTT. This sequence encodes CASSIRSNTGELFF.

This rearrangement joins TRBV18 to TRBJ1-4, with D perhaps TRBD1 (6 bases). V dropped 3 bases and J dropped 8 bases, with 16 bases sitting between them. Germline lookup yields CDR1 KGHSH and CDR2 LQKENI. This CDR3 region has 15 residues. The CDR3 bases are TGTGCCAGCTCACCGGTGGGGGGCCAGGTGGAAAAACTGTTTTTT. This sequence encodes CASSPVGGQVEKLFF. The full variable domain, rest sourced from reference TRBV18 and TRBJ1-4, is NAGVMQNPRHLVRRRGQEARLRCSPMKGHSHVYWYRQLPEEGLKFMVYLQKENIIDESGMPKERFSAEFPKEGPSILRIQQVVRGDSAAYFCASSPVGGQVEKLFFGSGTQLSVL.

This clonotype was seen a handful of times. This chain uses TRBV28 with TRBJ1-1; D is unclear. The germline V gene encodes CDR1 MDHEN and CDR2 SYDVKM. The CDR3 runs to 13 residues. V lost 8 bases and J 5 bases, leaving 15 bases between the germline ends. The CDR3 is CASVFGSGTEAFF. As DNA, the CDR3 is TGTGCCAGCGTCTTCGGGAGTGGAACTGAAGCTTTCTTT.

The chain uses TRBV20-1 and TRBJ2-7; 8 positions match TRBD2. Germline CDR1 is DFQATT and CDR2 is SNEGSKA (reference sequence). The CDR3 is 17 amino acids. Trimming removed 6 bases from V and 0 bases from J; junction bases left unmatched: 16. The CDR3 protein is CSATQLAEGPLSYEQYF. The CDR3 coding sequence is TGCAGTGCCACCCAACTAGCGGAGGGCCCCCTCTCCTACGAGCAGTACTTC.

This clonotype was detected a few times. The chain joins TRBV20-1 to TRBJ1-4; D remains ambiguous. The CDR3 covers 15 residues. V gave up 2 bases and J gave up 5 bases, with 15 bases separating them. CDR1 and CDR2 (germline): DFQATT, SNEGSKA (reference sequence). CDR3 DNA: TGCAGTGCTAGACCAGCCGGGCGCGAGAATGAAAAACTGTTTTTT. Amino acids: CSARPAGRENEKLFF.

This clonotype was counted only a few times. This chain connects TRBV4-1 to TRBJ1-4, with D possibly TRBD1 on 5 matching bases. This CDR3 has 17 amino acids. The V and J ends lost 4 bases and 3 bases respectively, with 18 bases between them. CDR1 is MGHRA and CDR2 is YSYEKL in the germline V gene. This CDR3 is CASSRSGGAGANEKLFF. The CDR3 DNA sequence: TGCGCCAGCAGCCGCTCTGGAGGGGCGGGAGCTAATGAAAAACTGTTTTTT.